Below are 18 T cell receptor beta chains sequenced from a single sample in a study of T cell responses to AZD1222 COVID-19 vaccine. The data were produced by immunoSEQ multiplex PCR, yet TCRdb's version contains in-frame clones alone and is incomplete. This repertoire shows 150,000 to 200,000 clones, about 92% found once; its top ten account for approximately 1.1%. The sequences come from peripheral blood, collected 28 days after the second AZD1222 dose. All receptors come from an adult who received the AZD1222 COVID-19 vaccine.

This rearrangement joins TRBV7-3 to TRBJ1-2; 7 bases map to TRBD1. V was clipped by 5 bases and J by 6 bases; unmatched bases: 6. Germline V gives CDR1 SGHTA, CDR2 FQGTGA. This CDR3 is built from 13 residues. CDR3 sequence: CASSPQGSHGYTF. The CDR3, as DNA: TGTGCCAGCAGCCCACAGGGGAGCCATGGCTACACCTTC.

Notes on this clone: The same CDR3 can be traced to other DNA sequences in this sample. The CDR3 here is CASSGTGGNQPQHF. CDR3 nucleotide sequence: TGTGCCAGCAGTGGGACAGGGGGGAATCAGCCCCAGCATTTT. This rearrangement joins TRBV2 to TRBJ1-5, with TRBD1 matching 10 bases. V dropped 4 bases and J dropped 4; count of bases not matched to a gene: 1. Germline V gives CDR1 SNHLY, CDR2 FYNNEI. The length of the CDR3 is 14 residues.

CDR3 DNA sequence: TGCGCCAGCAGCTGGGACAGAGTAAACACTGAAGCTTTCTTT. Its translation: CASSWDRVNTEAFF. The V call is TRBV5-1, the J call TRBJ1-1; 7 nucleotides match TRBD1. This CDR3 has 14 amino acids. Germline loops: CDR1 SGHRS, CDR2 YFSETQ. After removal of 3 bases from V and 2 bases from J, the junction contained 4 bases not matched to a gene.

The chain carries TRBV4-2 and TRBJ1-6; D gene ambiguous. The V and J ends lost 0 bases and 10 bases respectively, with 7 bases between them. The CDR3 is 13 amino acids. Germline V gene lookup returns CDR1 LGHNA and CDR2 YNFKEQ. The CDR3 is CASSQEEVSPLHF. The DNA for the CDR3 is TGTGCCAGCAGCCAAGAAGAAGTCTCACCCCTCCACTTT.

In its sample, this clone was seen once. The chain joins TRBV6-6 to TRBJ1-2; TRBD1 matches at 8 bases. CDR1 and CDR2 from the germline V gene are MNHNY and SVGAGI (reference sequence). The CDR3 is 14 residues long. J was trimmed by 8 bases and V by 5 bases; bases with no gene match: 10. In DNA, the CDR3 is TGTGCCAGCAGTCGATCGCAGGGGGCGCAGGGCTACACCTTC. Residues: CASSRSQGAQGYTF.

J is TRBJ2-5 and V is TRBV9; 8 bases are a match to TRBD2. There are 14 residues in the CDR3. The V and J ends lost 2 bases and 2 bases, in that order; junction bases with no gene match: 2. Per the germline V gene, CDR1 is SGDLS and CDR2 is YYNGEE. In DNA, the CDR3 is TGTGCCAGCAGCGTTAGCGGGGCTCAAGAGACCCAGTACTTC. It yields the protein CASSVSGAQETQYF.

This rearrangement joins TRBV11-2 to TRBJ1-3, with D unclear. The V end lost 0 bases, the J end lost 0 bases, and 9 bases lay between the germline ends. CDR3 length equals 16 residues. Germline-derived CDR1 and CDR2 are SGHAT and FQNNGV. CDR3: CASSLERQSSGNTIYF. CDR3 nucleotides: TGTGCCAGCAGCTTAGAGAGGCAGAGCTCTGGAAACACCATATATTTT.

The gene calls are TRBV5-6 and TRBJ2-3; D could derive from TRBD1 or TRBD2 (6 bases each). Germline loops: CDR1 SGHDT, CDR2 YYEEEE. CDR3 length equals 15 residues. The V end was cut by 4 bases, the J end by 2 bases, with 14 bases between. CDR3 DNA sequence: TGTGCCAGCAGCGCGGGACATTCGTACACAGATACGCAGTATTTT. Translating gives CASSAGHSYTDTQYF.

This chain joins TRBV5-1 and TRBJ2-1; possibly TRBD2 for D (6 bases). With 0 bases removed from V and 9 bases from J, the gap between germline ends came to 7 bases. Germline V gives CDR1 SGHRS, CDR2 YFSETQ. The CDR3 extends over 12 amino acids. This CDR3 is CASSLGRVEQFF. The DNA of the CDR3 is TGCGCCAGCAGCTTGGGGAGGGTTGAGCAGTTCTTC.

The CDR3 DNA is TGTGCCAGCAGCCTCGGGGGCACCATCTATGGCTACACCTTC. Protein product: CASSLGGTIYGYTF. This rearrangement joins TRBV9 to TRBJ1-2, with D perhaps matching TRBD1 (6 bases). The CDR3 has 14 residues. V lost 4 bases and J 4 bases, leaving 14 bases between the germline ends. Germline V gene sequence: CDR1 SGDLS, CDR2 YYNGEE.

The V and J genes are TRBV27 and TRBJ1-2; perhaps TRBD1 as D (5 bases). CDR1 is MNHEY and CDR2 is SMNVEV in the germline V gene (reference sequence). The CDR3 spans 15 residues. The V and J ends lost 2 bases and 2 bases respectively, with 12 bases between them. CDR3 protein: CASSLLGGANYGYTF. CDR3 DNA: TGTGCCAGCAGTTTACTGGGGGGTGCCAACTATGGCTACACCTTC.

The chain combines TRBV7-9 with TRBJ1-2; D unresolved. V was shortened by 4 bases and J by 1 base, with 13 bases between the two germline ends. The CDR3 length is 15 residues. Germline CDR1 reads SEHNR; CDR2 reads FQNEAQ (reference sequence). The CDR3 DNA follows: TGTGCCAGCAGCTCTGGCCGGGCCGTTAACTATGGCTACACCTTC. Encoded protein: CASSSGRAVNYGYTF. The full variable domain, rest sourced from reference TRBV7-9 and TRBJ1-2, is DTGVSQNPRHKITKRGQNVTFRCDPISEHNRLYWYRQTLGQGPEFLTYFQNEAQLEKSRLLSDRFSAERPKGSFSTLEIQRTEQGDSAMYLCASSSGRAVNYGYTFGSGTRLTVV.

The chain has TRBV6-5 and TRBJ1-2, with D unclear. Germline lookup yields CDR1 MNHEY and CDR2 SVGAGI. This CDR3 contains 11 residues. V shed 9 bases and J shed 8 bases, with 13 bases lying between them. CDR3 protein: CASWTSAGYTF. Here the CDR3 DNA reads TGTGCCAGTTGGACGTCGGCGGGCTACACCTTC.

In DNA form, the CDR3 reads TGTGCCAGCAGCCCATGGGGGAACACTGAAGCTTTCTTT. It translates to CASSPWGNTEAFF. The rearrangement joins TRBV7-9 to TRBJ1-1; the D is unclear. This CDR3 has 13 amino acids. V lost 5 bases and J lost 1, with 8 bases in between. Germline lookup yields CDR1 SEHNR and CDR2 FQNEAQ (reference sequence). Full variable domain (outside the CDR3, taken from reference TRBV7-9 and TRBJ1-1): DTGVSQNPRHKITKRGQNVTFRCDPISEHNRLYWYRQTLGQGPEFLTYFQNEAQLEKSRLLSDRFSAERPKGSFSTLEIQRTEQGDSAMYLCASSPWGNTEAFFGQGTRLTVV.

This chain links TRBV11-2 with TRBJ2-7; D might be TRBD1 (5 bases). The CDR3 is 15 residues long. The germline V gene has CDR1 SGHAT and CDR2 FQNNGV. The V and J ends lost 5 bases and 0 bases respectively, with 14 bases between them. CDR3 in DNA: TGTGCCAGCAGCGCTCTAGGGGCTTACTCCTACGAGCAGTACTTC. This sequence encodes CASSALGAYSYEQYF.

The chain couples TRBV12-2 to TRBJ1-1. TRBV12-2 is given as a pseudogene. The CDR3 sequence is 18 residues long. CDR3 DNA: TGTGCAAGTCGCTTAGAAGTCTCAGGTGGAGGGAAGAACACTGAAGCTTTCTTT. Translation gives CASRLEVSGGGKNTEAFF.

J is TRBJ1-1 and V is TRBV30; D is unclear. Per germline, CDR1 GTSNPN and CDR2 SVGIG (reference sequence). The CDR3 is made up of 13 amino acids. Trimming pared 8 bases from V and 2 bases from J, leaving 15 bases between. In DNA form, the CDR3 reads TGTGCCCTGTCGGACCTCGGAAACACTGAAGCTTTCTTT. It yields the protein CALSDLGNTEAFF.

This chain links TRBV13 with TRBJ2-1; D may correspond to TRBD1 or TRBD2 (5 bases each). The CDR3 covers 13 residues. Germline V gene lookup returns CDR1 PRHDT and CDR2 FYEKMQ (reference sequence). Trimming left V 5 bases short and J 6 bases short, with 11 bases between. The CDR3 DNA is TGTGCCAGCAGCCCTCCTGGGGGCAATGAGCAGTTCTTC. Translating it yields CASSPPGGNEQFF.